The 24 T cell receptor beta chains below all came from one sample that was sequenced in a study of shared T cell receptors in the human thymus. Some clones are missing from TCRdb's copy, which holds only in-frame ones; the method was immunoSEQ multiplex PCR. The sample has 630,000 or so clones, about 87% seen once. The same data also went into a second study, on human thymus T cells.

The source material was thymocytes. Source of these receptors: a boy under two years old with a congenital heart defect.

The chain has TRBV29-1 and TRBJ1-2; D is possibly TRBD1 (6 bases). The germline gives CDR1 SQVTM, CDR2 ANQGSEA. V dropped 5 bases and J dropped 5 bases, with 12 bases sitting between them. This CDR3 is 12 amino acids long. CDR3 bases: TGCAGCGTTCGGGACACCGAATATGGCTACACCTTC. Translation gives CSVRDTEYGYTF.

The count of this clone is one. The chain links TRBV30 to TRBJ1-2; D might be TRBD1 (5 bases). Trimming removed 3 bases at V and 7 bases at J, with 12 bases between. CDR1 and CDR2 from the germline V gene are GTSNPN and SVGIG (reference sequence). The CDR3 runs to 12 residues. CDR3: CAWRARGGGYTF. Here the CDR3 DNA reads TGTGCCTGGAGAGCTAGGGGCGGTGGCTACACCTTC.

CDR3 amino acids: CASSQVYENTEAFF. CDR3 DNA sequence: TGCGCCAGCAGCCAAGTCTACGAGAACACTGAAGCTTTCTTT. The genes are TRBV4-1 and TRBJ1-1, with D hard to call. This CDR3 is 14 amino acids long. V was trimmed by 1 base and J by 1 base, leaving 7 bases between them. Germline lookup yields CDR1 MGHRA and CDR2 YSYEKL.

The rearrangement joins TRBV10-2 to TRBJ2-7; 8 bases fit TRBD2. The CDR3 sequence is 14 residues long. Looked up from germline, CDR1 is WSHSY and CDR2 is SAAADI. With V trimmed by 5 bases and J by 0 bases, 3 bases remained unmatched. CDR3 in DNA: TGCGCCAGCAGTCGGACTAGCTCCTCCTACGAGCAGTACTTC. Amino acids: CASSRTSSSYEQYF.

The chain uses TRBV15 and TRBJ1-5; D perhaps matches TRBD1 (6 bases). From germline, CDR1 is LNHNV and CDR2 YYDKDF (reference sequence). The V gene lost 5 bases and the J gene lost 7 bases, with 9 bases spanning the gap. This CDR3 is 12 amino acids long. CDR3 protein: CATSAQGQPQHF. CDR3 bases: TGTGCCACCAGCGCACAGGGACAGCCCCAGCATTTT.

The V and J genes are TRBV25-1 and TRBJ2-3, with a weak D call TRBD2 (5 bases). The ends were cut back, 2 bases at V and 2 bases at J, with 14 bases in the middle. This CDR3 is 16 amino acids long. Per germline, CDR1 MGHDK and CDR2 SYGVNS. In nucleotides, the CDR3 is TGTGCCAGCAGTGAAGCCCCGGACTGGGACACAGATACGCAGTATTTT. Translation gives CASSEAPDWDTDTQYF.

The chain uses TRBV28 and TRBJ2-2; 10 bases agree with TRBD1. Germline V gene data show CDR1 as MDHEN and CDR2 as SYDVKM. The V gene end was trimmed by 3 bases and the J gene end by 5 bases; junction bases not matched to a gene: 6. This CDR3 has 16 residues. The CDR3 sequence is CASSFFGGQGTGELFF. The CDR3 nucleotides are TGTGCCAGCAGTTTTTTTGGGGGACAGGGGACCGGGGAGCTGTTTTTT. The full variable domain, with the rest looked up from reference TRBV28 and TRBJ2-2, is DVKVTQSSRYLVKRTGEKVFLECVQDMDHENMFWYRQDPGLGLRLIYFSYDVKMKEKGDIPEGYSVSREKKERFSLILESASTNQTSMYLCASSFFGGQGTGELFFGEGSRLTVL.

V usage is TRBV9 and J usage is TRBJ1-1; 10 nucleotides match TRBD1. V dropped 3 bases and J dropped 4; count of bases not matched to a gene: 6. The germline V gene has CDR1 SGDLS and CDR2 YYNGEE. CDR3 length: 15 residues. CDR3 sequence reads: CASSAMDRGVTEAFF. Written as DNA, the CDR3 is TGTGCCAGCAGCGCCATGGACAGGGGGGTCACTGAAGCTTTCTTT.

This rearrangement joins TRBV27 to TRBJ2-1; TRBD2 might be the D (6 bases). Germline V gene data show CDR1 as MNHEY and CDR2 as SMNVEV (reference sequence). This CDR3 spans 18 amino acids. Trimming left V 1 base short and J 5 bases short, with 21 bases between. The DNA for the CDR3 is TGTGCCAGCAGTTTATTAGGGATAAGACGGGACTGGAACAATGAGCAGTTCTTC. Its protein is CASSLLGIRRDWNNEQFF.

This clone was counted a few times. CDR3 nucleotide sequence: TGTGCCAGCAGCTTAATCATCACAGATACGCAGTATTTT. Translation: CASSLIITDTQYF. The chain recombines TRBV7-2 with TRBJ2-3, with no clear D. Trimming removed 2 bases at V and 2 bases at J, with 5 bases between. Germline CDR1 is SGHTA and CDR2 is FQGNSA. This CDR3 has 13 amino acids. The entire variable domain, with the rest obtained from reference TRBV7-2 and TRBJ2-3, is as follows: GAGVSQSPSNKVTEKGKDVELRCDPISGHTALYWYRQSLGQGLEFLIYFQGNSAPDKSGLPSDRFSAERTGGSVSTLTIQRTQQEDSAVYLCASSLIITDTQYFGPGTRLTVL.

V usage is TRBV27 and J usage is TRBJ1-5; TRBD1 might be the D (5 bases). Trimming stripped 5 bases from V and 1 base from J, with 12 bases between. This CDR3 contains 15 residues. Germline V CDR1 and CDR2: MNHEY, SMNVEV (reference sequence). CDR3 in DNA: TGTGCCAGCAGTCCCGAGGGGAGGAGCAATCAGCCCCAGCATTTT. Its translation: CASSPEGRSNQPQHF.

This chain uses TRBV5-4 with TRBJ2-7, with a weak D call TRBD1 (5 bases). The germline CDR1 and CDR2 sequences are SGHNT and YYREEE (reference sequence). This CDR3 has 16 amino acids. V shed 2 bases and J shed 0 bases, with 15 bases lying between them. DNA for the CDR3: TGTGCCAGCAGCTTTATAGGGGCCATTGACTCCTACGAGCAGTACTTC. This sequence encodes CASSFIGAIDSYEQYF.

V and J are TRBV25-1 and TRBJ2-2, with TRBD2 identical over 11 bases. This CDR3 region has 16 residues. Germline V gene sequence: CDR1 MGHDK, CDR2 SYGVNS. The V and J ends lost 6 bases and 7 bases, in that order; junction bases with no gene match: 10. The CDR3 sequence: CASSPSTSGGVGELFF. The CDR3 coding sequence is TGTGCCAGCAGCCCCAGTACTAGCGGGGGAGTCGGGGAGCTGTTTTTT.

This clone was seen once. The chain has TRBV5-1 and TRBJ2-3; 15 nucleotides align to TRBD2. The CDR3 runs to 19 residues. V shed 6 bases, J shed 5 bases, and the junction held 16 bases outside the gene matches. Germline CDR1 and CDR2: SGHRS and YFSETQ. The CDR3 nucleotides are TGCGCCAGCACCCCTAAGACGGGACTAGCGGGGGGCCGTGGAGATACGCAGTATTTT. Translated: CASTPKTGLAGGRGDTQYF.

The rearrangement uses TRBV27 and TRBJ2-7; 13 bases fit TRBD2. The CDR3 is made up of 16 amino acids. After removal of 1 base from V and 6 bases from J, the junction contained 6 bases not matched to a gene. Germline CDR1 reads MNHEY; CDR2 reads SMNVEV (reference sequence). The chain's CDR3 is CASSLLLAGGPGEQYF. The CDR3 nucleotides are TGTGCCAGCAGTTTATTACTAGCGGGAGGGCCAGGCGAGCAGTACTTC.

This clone was seen a single time. This chain joins TRBV5-6 and TRBJ2-1, with 9 bases lining up with TRBD1. The CDR3 extends over 15 amino acids. From germline, CDR1 is SGHDT and CDR2 YYEEEE. V was pared by 5 bases and J by 0 bases, with 3 bases of the junction left unmatched. The CDR3 nucleotides are TGTGCCAGCAGTTCGGACAGGGGCTCCTACAATGAGCAGTTCTTC. Translated, it gives CASSSDRGSYNEQFF. Based on the CDR3 plus reference TRBV5-6 and TRBJ2-1, the full variable domain is DAGVTQSPTHLIKTRGQQVTLRCSPKSGHDTVSWYQQALGQGPQFIFQYYEEEERQRGNFPDRFSGHQFPNYSSELNVNALLLGDSALYLCASSSDRGSYNEQFFGPGTRLTVL.

This sequence joins TRBV6-1 and TRBJ1-4, with 8 bases identical to TRBD1. The J segment lost 0 bases and the V segment lost 4 bases, leaving 7 bases of the junction unmatched. The CDR3 totals 17 residues. In germline, CDR1 is MNHNS, CDR2 SASEGT. CDR3 DNA sequence: TGTGCCAGCAGTGTTCTGGACAGGGATGCAACTAATGAAAAACTGTTTTTT. Encoded protein: CASSVLDRDATNEKLFF.

This clone was recorded once. The chain has TRBV9 and TRBJ2-2; 7 positions agree with TRBD1. Germline V gene data show CDR1 as SGDLS and CDR2 as YYNGEE. The length of the CDR3 is 16 residues. With V trimmed by 2 bases and J by 3 bases, 7 bases remained unmatched. The CDR3, as DNA: TGTGCCAGCAGCGTTGAAGGGGGCCGGGACACCGGGGAGCTGTTTTTT. As protein: CASSVEGGRDTGELFF.

The chain links TRBV5-6 to TRBJ1-4; D unresolved. CDR3 length: 13 residues. CDR1 SGHDT and CDR2 YYEEEE come from the germline V gene. With 6 bases removed from V and 0 bases from J, the gap between germline ends came to 6 bases. The CDR3: CASTRSTNEKLFF. CDR3 in DNA: TGTGCCAGCACCAGATCAACTAATGAAAAACTGTTTTTT.

The V call is TRBV19, the J call TRBJ1-5, with D possibly matching TRBD1 (6 bases). The CDR3 length is 13 residues. V was pared by 9 bases and J by 7 bases, with 16 bases between. Germline V gives CDR1 LNHDA, CDR2 SQIVND (reference sequence). The CDR3 loop reads CASQQGSEQPQHF. Here the CDR3 DNA reads TGTGCCAGCCAACAGGGATCCGAGCAGCCCCAGCATTTT.

In DNA form, the CDR3 reads TGTGCCAGCAGCTTAGTTCAGGGTTCCGAGCAGTACTTC. It translates to CASSLVQGSEQYF. The chain joins TRBV7-8 to TRBJ2-7; possibly TRBD1 for D (5 bases). The ends were cut back, 1 base at V and 6 bases at J, with 10 bases in the middle. The CDR3 covers 13 residues. Per the germline V gene, CDR1 is SGHVS and CDR2 is FQNEAQ.

The CDR3 DNA reads as TGCGCCAGCAGCCAAGAGATCCGGGGAAAGGGACAGGGGATGGAGACCCAGTACTTC. Its protein product is CASSQEIRGKGQGMETQYF. This chain uses TRBV4-3 with TRBJ2-5, with 10 bases aligning to TRBD1. V dropped 0 bases and J dropped 5; count of bases not matched to a gene: 15. The germline gives CDR1 LGHNA, CDR2 YSLEER. The CDR3 runs 19 residues.

In nucleotides, the CDR3 is TGTGCCAGCAGTGAGGTATACAGGCGTTCGAACACTGAAGCTTTCTTT. This encodes CASSEVYRRSNTEAFF. The chain couples TRBV6-1 to TRBJ1-1; the D gene is possibly TRBD1 (5 bases). This CDR3 contains 16 residues. Germline CDR1 and CDR2: MNHNS and SASEGT. V lost 3 bases and J 1 base, leaving 15 bases between the germline ends.

The chain is built from TRBV2 and TRBJ2-7; 14 nucleotides match TRBD2. CDR1 is SNHLY, CDR2 FYNNEI, per germline. The CDR3 is 15 residues long. V lost 4 bases to trimming and J lost 3 bases; unmatched junction nucleotides: 2. The CDR3: CASSAGTSGSYEQYF. The CDR3 DNA follows: TGTGCCAGCAGTGCCGGGACTAGCGGGAGCTACGAGCAGTACTTC.